This T cell receptor beta chain was recovered during a study of post-analysis software for immune sequencing data. Study overall: Relapsing-remitting, secondary progressive and progressive-relapsing forms of multiple sclerosis all featured among disease courses.

Of note for this clonotype: Its antigen is unknown.

Unique molecular identifiers were built into the TCR beta cDNA libraries. TCRdb passed the PCR reads through MiXCR, listing each CDR3 protein once. Of fewer than 850,000 distinct CDR3 sequences listed, about 32% are singletons. The CDR3 extends over 14 amino acids. Germline loops: CDR1 LNHNV, CDR2 YYDKDF (reference sequence). Trimming cost V 5 bases and J 0 bases, with 11 bases left between them. Findings and caveats of the study: Under F measure analysis, samples from one preparation batch co-clustered strongly. About five TRBV segments were more frequent in patients than controls; TRBV5-6, TRBV5-1 and TRBV20-1 belonged to this group.

The receptor comes from a girl aged 5-17 years with multiple sclerosis. The chain uses TRBV15 and TRBJ2-7; D not certain. Sequencing used blood. In DNA form, the CDR3 reads TGTGCCACCAGCCGACCAATTGACTCCTACGAGCAGTACTTC. It codes for CATSRPIDSYEQYF.